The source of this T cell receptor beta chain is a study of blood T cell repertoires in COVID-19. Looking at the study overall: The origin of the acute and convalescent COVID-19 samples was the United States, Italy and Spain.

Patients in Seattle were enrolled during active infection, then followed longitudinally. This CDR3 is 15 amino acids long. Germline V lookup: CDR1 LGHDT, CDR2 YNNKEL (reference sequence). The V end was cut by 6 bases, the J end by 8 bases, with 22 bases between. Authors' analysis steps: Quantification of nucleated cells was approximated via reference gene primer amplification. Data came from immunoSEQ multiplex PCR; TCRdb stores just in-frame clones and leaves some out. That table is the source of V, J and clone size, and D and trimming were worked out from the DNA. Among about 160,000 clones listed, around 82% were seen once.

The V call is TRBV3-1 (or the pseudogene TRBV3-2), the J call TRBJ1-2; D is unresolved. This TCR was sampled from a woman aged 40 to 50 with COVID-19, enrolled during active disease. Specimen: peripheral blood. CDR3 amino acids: CASSPQRRLTIGYTF. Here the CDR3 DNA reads TGTGCCAGCAGTCCACAGCGGCGTTTGACTATCGGCTACACCTTC.